In its sample, the clone carrying this T cell receptor beta chain was seen once. Clones were sequenced by immunoSEQ multiplex PCR, and TCRdb holds only the in-frame ones, with some missing. The profile shows about 250,000 clones, about four fifths of them singletons. J gave up 5 bases and V 2 bases, and 11 bases lay outside the gene matches. CDR3 length: 17 amino acids. The germline gives CDR1 MNHEY, CDR2 SVGEGT. The sample is drawn from a study of blood T cell repertoires in COVID-19. Sequenced sample: peripheral blood. V usage is TRBV6-2 or TRBV6-3 and J usage is TRBJ2-1, with 8 bases that match TRBD2. The receptor comes from a woman between 70 and 85 years old with acute or convalescent COVID-19. CDR3 in amino acids: CASSYITGLAKNNEQFF. CDR3 coding DNA: TGTGCCAGCAGTTACATCACCGGACTAGCCAAAAACAATGAGCAGTTCTTC.